The clone carrying this T cell receptor beta chain was detected a few times. Data came from immunoSEQ multiplex PCR; TCRdb stores just in-frame clones and leaves some out. The repertoire consists of about 50,000 clones, with roughly nine tenths occurring once and the leading ten covering 0.39%. These data originate in a study of T cell changes during pregnancy in multiple sclerosis. The germline gives CDR1 MNHNS, CDR2 SASEGT. The germline V and J ends were trimmed by 6 bases and 4 bases, with 7 bases remaining between them. The CDR3 loop spans 11 amino acids. This sequence joins TRBV6-1 and TRBJ2-7; perhaps TRBD2 as D (5 bases). The source of this sequence is a female donor with multiple sclerosis, enrolled in a pregnancy study. This material consisted of CD4+ T cells from peripheral blood mononuclear cells, taken after pregnancy. The CDR3 bases are TGTGCCAGCAGCGAGGGATACGAGCAGTACTTC. Translated: CASSEGYEQYF.